This section outlines one T cell receptor (beta chain) sequence together with its context. Assay: immunoSEQ multiplex PCR; the TCRdb copy retains only in-frame clones and omits some. The data hold 540,000 or so clones, with about 89% observed a single time. The sample belongs to a study of blood T cell repertoires in COVID-19. The overall study: The United States, Italy and Spain supplied acute and convalescent COVID-19 samples. In each case, the material was cDNA or gDNA derived from T cells, B-cell-depleted T cells, or PBMCs.

The V segment lost 4 bases and the J segment 7 bases; nucleotides outside the gene matches: 7. Germline loops: CDR1 SGDLS, CDR2 YYNGEE. The CDR3 loop spans 15 amino acids. Enrolled during active infection, Seattle patients were then followed longitudinally. The chain has TRBV9 and TRBJ1-4, with 10 bases that match TRBD1. The sequence came from a woman aged 45-59 years with COVID-19, enrolled during active disease. Sequencing input: peripheral blood. Here the CDR3 reads CASSPRQGASEKLFF. CDR3 nucleotides: TGTGCCAGCAGCCCCCGACAGGGGGCGAGTGAAAAACTGTTTTTT.